This T cell receptor (beta chain) emerged from a study of blood T cell repertoires in COVID-19. Study context: The origin of the acute and convalescent COVID-19 samples was the United States, Italy and Spain.

The germline CDR1 and CDR2 sequences are MGHDK and SYGVNS. The CDR3 is made up of 15 amino acids. Trimming removed 6 bases from V and 7 bases from J; junction bases left unmatched: 7. In the study's own analysis: Amplifying reference gene primers gave estimates of nucleated cell counts. TCRdb keeps only in-frame clones here, not all; method: immunoSEQ multiplex PCR. V, J and clone size are those of that table, while D and trimming were read from the DNA. This sample yields some 250,000 clones, of which approximately 86% are seen a single time; roughly 3.1% belongs to the top ten. The chain carries TRBV25-1 and TRBJ1-5; 12 bases are shared with TRBD1. This TCR was sampled from a woman younger than 30 with acute or convalescent COVID-19. Sequenced input: peripheral blood. The CDR3 reads CASSGTGGAGQPQHF. DNA of the CDR3: TGTGCCAGCAGCGGGACAGGGGGCGCGGGGCAGCCCCAGCATTTT.